This is a list of T cell receptor beta chains from one sample in a study of identical twins. Each CDR3 protein gets one entry after TCRdb re-called the 5' RACE reads with MiXCR. The sample lists more than 200,000 distinct CDR3 sequences, roughly an eighth occurring once. Sequenced input: memory (CD45RO+) T cells sorted from blood. These receptors originate from a woman under 30 in good health. Each CDR3 is given with its conserved first and last residue. D genes are given only for firm matches. Clone size, where shown, is once, few, many, or a class for clones that have expanded.

TRBJ1-1,-,-,TRBV20-1,TGCAGTGCTAGTCAAGGGGGGGGCACGAACACTGAAGCTTTCTTT,CSASQGGGTNTEAFF
TRBJ2-3,few,-,TRBV3-1,TGTGCCAGCAGCCAACGGAGCGGGTTAGACACAGATACGCAGTATTTT,CASSQRSGLDTDTQYF
TRBJ2-2,few,TRBD1,TRBV10-3,TGTGCCATCAGTCCGGGACAGTCGAACACCGGGGAGCTGTTTTTT,CAISPGQSNTGELFF
TRBJ2-7,few,-,TRBV6-2/TRBV6-3,TGTGCCAGCAGTTCACTCAGGGGCTCCTACGAGCAGTACTTC,CASSSLRGSYEQYF
TRBJ1-4,-,-,TRBV5-5,-,CASSSSGRAINEKLFF
TRBJ2-1,-,TRBD1,TRBV6-1,TGTGCCGCACGAAAAAGACAGGGCCCCTACAATGAGCAGTTCTTC,CAARKRQGPYNEQFF
TRBJ1-2,-,TRBD1,TRBV6-1,TGTGCCAGCAGACTACCGGGACAGGGGAGGGGTGGCTACACCTTC,CASRLPGQGRGGYTF
TRBJ2-5,-,-,TRBV20-1,TGCAGTGCTGGGGGACCCCCCGGAGAGACCCAGTACTTC,CSAGGPPGETQYF
TRBJ1-5,many,TRBD1,TRBV7-2,TGTGCCAGCAGCGGCTACAGGGGCGGTCAGCCCCAGCATTTT,CASSGYRGGQPQHF
TRBJ2-1,few,TRBD2,TRBV20-1,TGCAGTGCTAGAGAAGGAGCGGGAGGTCCCCCTAACAATGAGCAGTTCTTC,CSAREGAGGPPNNEQFF
TRBJ1-4,few,TRBD1,TRBV20-1,TGCAGTGCCTTGGACAGGATGGGTGAAAAACTGTTTTTT,CSALDRMGEKLFF
TRBJ1-1,many,-,TRBV5-1,TGCGCCAGCAACGAGCCTCTGGGAAAAGCTTTCTTT,CASNEPLGKAFF
TRBJ2-3,-,TRBD1,TRBV20-1,TGCAGTGCCAGAGAGGGACAGGGGAGACCAGATACGCAGTATTTT,CSAREGQGRPDTQYF
TRBJ2-2,few,TRBD1,TRBV9,TGTGCCAGCAGCGAGGGACAGGGATTCCTCACCGGGGAGCTGTTTTTT,CASSEGQGFLTGELFF
TRBJ2-7,few,-,TRBV20-1,TGCAGTGCTGGTCTCCGCGAGCAGTACTTC,CSAGLREQYF
TRBJ2-7,few,TRBD1,TRBV5-1,TGCGCCAGCAGCTTGGGACAGGGGGAGTACGAGCAGTACTTC,CASSLGQGEYEQYF
TRBJ1-1,few,TRBD1,TRBV7-2,TGTGCCAGCCAGGGGGTTGCAGGGGGCCGGAGAACTGAAGCTTTCTTT,CASQGVAGGRRTEAFF
TRBJ2-1,few,TRBD2,TRBV20-1,TGCAGTGCTAATCCGGGACTAGCGGGGGGTTACAATGAGCAGTTCTTC,CSANPGLAGGYNEQFF
TRBJ2-5,few,-,TRBV5-1,TGCGCCAGCAGCTTGGCCGCCCGAGGTAGGGAGACCCAGTACTTC,CASSLAARGRETQYF